This passage covers 16 T cell receptor beta chains from one sample sequenced in a study of T-cell memory formation after mild COVID-19. TCRdb re-called the 5' RACE reads with MiXCR, one entry per CDR3 protein. The table includes 410,000 or so distinct CDR3 sequences, 20% to 30% detected once. The sequencing input was PBMCs or a T cell subset sorted from them (not recorded which). Receptors originate from an adult woman who had mild COVID-19 (a few samples of this study predate the infection). Cell type and time point are not known.

In nucleotides, the CDR3 is TGCAGCGTTGAAGACGGAATTTTCCAAGAGACCCAGTACTTC. The encoded protein is CSVEDGIFQETQYF. This chain uses TRBV29-1 with TRBJ2-5; D gene uncertain. Looked up from germline, CDR1 is SQVTM and CDR2 is ANQGSEA. Trimming took 0 bases from V and 1 from J, leaving 9 bases between them. CDR3 size: 14 residues.

This clonotype was seen only a few times. The chain links TRBV6-5 to TRBJ2-5; TRBD2 agrees at 9 bases. The CDR3 runs to 14 residues. Germline V gene sequence: CDR1 MNHEY, CDR2 SVGAGI. V was clipped by 5 bases and J by 6 bases; unmatched bases: 7. CDR3 amino acids: CASSTKRGAQTQYF. For the CDR3, the DNA is TGTGCCAGCAGTACTAAGCGGGGGGCCCAGACCCAGTACTTC.

The chain uses TRBV27 and TRBJ2-7; 7 bases fit TRBD1. Germline CDR1 and CDR2: MNHEY and SMNVEV (reference sequence). CDR3 size: 13 residues. V was pared by 5 bases and J by 6 bases, with 7 bases of the junction left unmatched. CDR3 nucleotides: TGTGCCAGCAGTACAGGGGACACCCTCGAGCAGTACTTC. Its translation is CASSTGDTLEQYF.

The chain is built from TRBV4-1 and TRBJ2-3, with D unresolved. Trimming cost V 0 bases and J 11 bases, with 12 bases left between them. Germline-derived CDR1 and CDR2 are MGHRA and YSYEKL. CDR3 length: 13 amino acids. This CDR3 is CASSQDIVWGQYF. The CDR3 coding sequence is TGCGCCAGCAGCCAAGATATCGTATGGGGGCAGTATTTT.

The rearrangement links TRBV7-9 to TRBJ2-5, with 9 positions matching TRBD2. The CDR3 spans 15 residues. Trimming cost V 6 bases and J 3 bases; bases outside gene matches: 8. The germline V gene encodes CDR1 SEHNR and CDR2 FQNEAQ (reference sequence). CDR3 sequence: CASRRQRGAEETQYF. The CDR3 DNA reads as TGTGCCAGCAGAAGACAGCGGGGGGCAGAAGAGACCCAGTACTTC. The variable domain in full, with the rest retrieved from reference TRBV7-9 and TRBJ2-5, is DTGVSQNPRHKITKRGQNVTFRCDPISEHNRLYWYRQTLGQGPEFLTYFQNEAQLEKSRLLSDRFSAERPKGSFSTLEIQRTEQGDSAMYLCASRRQRGAEETQYFGPGTRLLVL.

This chain links TRBV11-2 with TRBJ2-3; weak D call: TRBD2 (6 bases). The germline V and J ends were trimmed by 4 bases and 3 bases, with 11 bases remaining between them. Germline lookup yields CDR1 SGHAT and CDR2 FQNNGV. This CDR3 region has 14 residues. The CDR3 region has the DNA TGTGCCAGCAGCTCTAGCGAGCCGACAGATACGCAGTATTTT. The encoded protein is CASSSSEPTDTQYF.

The rearrangement uses TRBV5-1 and TRBJ2-3, with 8 bases identical to TRBD1. This CDR3 has 13 amino acids. Germline V gene sequence: CDR1 SGHRS, CDR2 YFSETQ. V trimming: 2 bases; J trimming: 6 bases; junction bases outside the gene matches: 2. The CDR3 region has the DNA TGCGCCAGCAGCTTCCACAGGGGGGATACGCAGTATTTT. Amino acid sequence: CASSFHRGDTQYF.

This sequence joins TRBV24-1 and TRBJ2-7, with D tentatively TRBD2 (6 bases). Germline CDR1 and CDR2: KGHDR and SFDVKD. The V and J ends lost 4 bases and 3 bases respectively, with 9 bases between them. CDR3 length: 13 amino acids. The CDR3 spells CATSEPGSYEQYF. The DNA of the CDR3 is TGTGCCACCAGTGAACCCGGGAGCTACGAGCAGTACTTC.

The sample holds a few counts of this clonotype. This rearrangement joins TRBV6-5 to TRBJ2-7, with D possibly matching TRBD1 (6 bases). Germline-derived CDR1 and CDR2 are MNHEY and SVGAGI. This CDR3 region has 14 residues. Trimming removed 7 bases at V and 3 bases at J, with 16 bases between. The CDR3: CASTRPGDGYEQYF. The CDR3 DNA follows: TGTGCCAGCACCCGCCCAGGGGACGGCTACGAGCAGTACTTC.

This clonotype was seen a few times. This sequence joins TRBV2 and TRBJ2-4, with D perhaps TRBD1 (6 bases). The germline CDR1 and CDR2 sequences are SNHLY and FYNNEI. CDR3 length: 17 amino acids. Trimming left V 1 base short and J 0 bases short, with 13 bases between. The CDR3 coding sequence is TGTGCCAGCAGTGAAGATAGGACAGTGCTAGCCAAAAACATTCAGTACTTC. Protein sequence: CASSEDRTVLAKNIQYF.

A few counts support this clonotype. The rearrangement links TRBV25-1 to TRBJ2-3, with 13 bases aligning to TRBD2. The CDR3 spans 17 residues. CDR1 and CDR2 from the germline V gene are MGHDK and SYGVNS. Unmatched junction bases numbered 7, after V lost 3 bases and J lost 4 bases. The CDR3 reads CASSDSGLAGVADTQYF. CDR3 sequence (DNA): TGTGCCAGCAGTGATTCCGGACTAGCGGGAGTGGCAGATACGCAGTATTTT.

This clonotype was seen only a few times. The chain carries TRBV15 and TRBJ1-5, with 7 bases that match TRBD1. Germline values: CDR1 LNHNV, CDR2 YYDKDF (reference sequence). The junction had 2 bases not matched to a gene; V was cut back by 8 bases and J by 1 base. The CDR3 loop spans 13 amino acids. For the CDR3, the DNA is TGTGCCACCGCACAGGGGAGCAATCAGCCCCAGCATTTT. It is translated as CATAQGSNQPQHF.

The chain carries TRBV6-1 and TRBJ1-1; possible D gene TRBD1, 6 bases. The CDR3 covers 13 residues. Trimming took 3 bases from V and 4 from J, leaving 9 bases between them. The germline gives CDR1 MNHNS, CDR2 SASEGT. The CDR3 protein is CASSEQGITEAFF. DNA for the CDR3: TGTGCCAGCAGTGAGCAGGGGATCACTGAAGCTTTCTTT.

This clonotype was observed a handful of times. The CDR3 loop reads CASSIGASGELFF. The CDR3 DNA reads TGTGCCAGTAGTATAGGAGCCTCCGGGGAGCTGTTTTTT. The chain links TRBV19 to TRBJ2-2, with D hard to call. V lost 1 base, J lost 6 bases, and 6 bases lay in between. Per germline, CDR1 LNHDA and CDR2 SQIVND (reference sequence). This CDR3 has 13 amino acids.

The chain employs TRBV7-6 and TRBJ2-5; D gene ambiguous. The germline gives CDR1 SGHVS, CDR2 FNYEAQ. The CDR3 has 15 residues. Between the trimmed V and J ends, which lost 5 bases and 6 bases, there was a span of 19 bases. CDR3 nucleotide sequence: TGTGCCAGCAGCGTATCCGGGCCCTTCTCGAAGACCCAGTACTTC. Protein product: CASSVSGPFSKTQYF.

This clonotype came up a few times. The chain is built from TRBV6-5 and TRBJ2-3; unclear D gene. Germline lookup yields CDR1 MNHEY and CDR2 SVGAGI. CDR3 length equals 15 residues. Between the trimmed V and J ends, which lost 5 bases and 3 bases, there was a span of 15 bases. CDR3 coding DNA: TGTGCCAGCAGTAAGAATAGGGTTTTGACAGATACGCAGTATTTT. It specifies CASSKNRVLTDTQYF.